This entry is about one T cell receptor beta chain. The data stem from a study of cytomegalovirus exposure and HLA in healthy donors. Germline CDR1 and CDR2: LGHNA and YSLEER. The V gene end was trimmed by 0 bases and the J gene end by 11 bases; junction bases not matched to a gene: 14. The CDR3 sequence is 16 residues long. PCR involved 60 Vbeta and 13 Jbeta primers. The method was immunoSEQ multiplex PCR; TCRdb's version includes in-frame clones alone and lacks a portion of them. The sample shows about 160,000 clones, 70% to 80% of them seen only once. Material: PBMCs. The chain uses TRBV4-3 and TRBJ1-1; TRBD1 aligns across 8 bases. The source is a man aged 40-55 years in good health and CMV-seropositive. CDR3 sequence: CASSQDQGQATGTAFF. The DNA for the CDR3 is TGCGCCAGCAGCCAAGACCAGGGACAGGCGACGGGCACGGCTTTCTTT.